This is a list of T cell receptor beta chains from one sample in a study of PD-1 blockade in mismatch repair-deficient tumors. The protocol was immunoSEQ multiplex PCR, while the TCRdb copy is restricted to in-frame clones and leaves out a portion. The sample has about 79,000 clones; around 80% are singletons. Source: peripheral blood, taken 44 weeks after starting pembrolizumab. These receptors all stem from an adult with mismatch repair-deficient cancer. Each CDR3 is given with its conserved first and last residue. D genes are given only for firm matches. Where a row states a size, it is once, few, many or the class of an expanded clone; other rows omit it.

>NA|NA|TRBJ2-1|TRBV11-3
CASSLRQKSSYNEQFF
TGTGCCAGCAGCTTACGGCAAAAAAGCTCCTACAATGAGCAGTTCTTC
>once|NA|TRBJ1-1|TRBV9
CASSVAGGEGTEAFF
TGTGCCAGCAGCGTAGCTGGGGGCGAGGGCACTGAAGCTTTCTTT
>NA|TRBD2|TRBJ2-2|TRBV7-8
CASSLVTSAGELFF
TGTGCCAGCAGCTTAGTAACTAGCGCCGGGGAGCTGTTTTTT
>NA|TRBD1|TRBJ2-7|TRBV6-5
CASSDRTGLEQYF
TGTGCCAGCAGTGACCGGACAGGGCTCGAGCAGTACTTC
>NA|TRBD1|TRBJ1-5|TRBV12-5
CASGLEYWGTGSENQPQHF
TGTGCTAGTGGTTTGGAGTACTGGGGGACAGGGAGTGAAAATCAGCCCCAGCATTTT
>NA|TRBD1|TRBJ1-1|TRBV5-8
CASSTGTVNTEAFF
TGTGCCAGCAGCACCGGGACAGTGAACACTGAAGCTTTCTTT
>NA|TRBD2|TRBJ2-5|TRBV7-9
CASSLTSGRVSKETQYF
TGTGCCAGCAGCCTGACTAGCGGGAGGGTATCAAAAGAGACCCAGTACTTC
>NA|NA|TRBJ1-1|TRBV27
CASREITGRGNTEAFF
TGTGCCAGCAGGGAAATTACGGGACGCGGGAACACTGAAGCTTTCTTT
>NA|NA|TRBJ2-6|TRBV19
CASRTPGSGANVLTF
TGTGCCAGTAGGACACCCGGCTCTGGGGCCAACGTCCTGACTTTC
>NA|NA|TRBJ2-7|TRBV7-2
CASSLEAGSFYEQYF
TGTGCCAGCAGCTTAGAAGCAGGAAGCTTTTACGAGCAGTACTTC
>NA|NA|TRBJ2-1|TRBV5-1
CASSLPPGTVNEQFF
TGCGCCAGCAGCTTGCCTCCCGGGACGGTCAATGAGCAGTTCTTC
>NA|NA|TRBJ2-2|TRBV27
CASSLKTPESTGELFF
TGTGCCAGCAGTTTAAAGACCCCGGAAAGCACCGGGGAGCTGTTTTTT
>few|NA|TRBJ2-1|TRBV5-8
CASSLGASDYNEQFF
TGTGCCAGCAGCTTGGGAGCTAGCGACTACAATGAGCAGTTCTTC
>NA|TRBD2|TRBJ2-1|TRBV6-4
CASSDGREDDNEQFF
TGTGCCAGCAGTGACGGACGGGAGGACGACAATGAGCAGTTCTTC
>NA|TRBD2|TRBJ2-1|TRBV4-3
CASSQEGLAGAGNEQFF
TGCGCCAGCAGCCAAGAGGGGTTAGCGGGAGCGGGGAATGAGCAGTTCTTC
>NA|TRBD1|TRBJ2-3|TRBV6-5
CASSPQGADTQYF
TGTGCCAGCAGTCCGCAGGGGGCAGATACGCAGTATTTT
>NA|NA|TRBJ2-1|TRBV20-1
CSASRDAQFF
TGCAGTGCTAGCCGGGACGCCCAGTTCTTC
>NA|NA|TRBJ2-5|TRBV29-1
CSVVGGETQYF
TGCAGCGTTGTAGGGGGGGAGACCCAGTACTTC
>NA|NA|TRBJ2-1|TRBV7-2
CASSLAAGGQYNEQFF
TGTGCCAGCAGCTTAGCCGCAGGGGGGCAATACAATGAGCAGTTCTTC
>NA|NA|TRBJ1-4|TRBV14
CASSQVLEEKLFF
TGTGCCAGCAGCCAAGTGTTGGAAGAAAAACTGTTTTTT
>NA|TRBD2|TRBJ2-7|TRBV4-1
CASSQGPAGDSYEQYF
TGCGCCAGCAGCCAAGGTCCCGCGGGAGACTCCTACGAGCAGTACTTC
>NA|NA|TRBJ2-7|TRBV5-6
CASSLFSLYEQYF
TGTGCCAGCAGCTTGTTTTCCCTCTACGAGCAGTACTTC
>NA|NA|TRBJ2-3|TRBV9
CASSPQAETLPSTDTQYF
TGTGCCAGCAGCCCACAGGCGGAAACCCTCCCTAGCACAGATACGCAGTATTTT
>NA|TRBD1|TRBJ2-1|TRBV7-9
CASSLVSGTAFIF
TGTGCCAGCAGCTTAGTCTCCGGGACAGCGTTCATCTTC
>NA|NA|TRBJ2-5|TRBV19
CASGVAGTAQETQYF
TGTGCCAGTGGAGTCGCCGGGACGGCACAAGAGACCCAGTACTTC
>NA|TRBD2|TRBJ2-3|TRBV6-4
CASSPGLAGGPSTDTQYF
TGTGCCAGCAGTCCCGGACTAGCGGGAGGGCCTAGCACAGATACGCAGTATTTT
>NA|TRBD2|TRBJ2-3|TRBV9
CASSPWTSEADTQYF
TGTGCCAGCAGCCCTTGGACTAGCGAGGCGGATACGCAGTATTTT
>NA|TRBD2|TRBJ2-1|TRBV6-9
CASSVPGTSGSNEQFF
TGTGCCAGCAGTGTTCCCGGGACTAGCGGGAGTAATGAGCAGTTCTTC
>NA|NA|TRBJ2-1|TRBV19
CASRSTGPGGPWDNEQFF
TGTGCCAGTAGATCGACAGGGCCGGGAGGGCCATGGGACAATGAGCAGTTCTTC
>NA|NA|TRBJ1-2|TRBV7-9
CASSSPTDPNYGYTF
TGTGCCAGCAGCTCTCCGACCGACCCTAACTATGGCTACACCTTC
>few|TRBD2|TRBJ2-5|TRBV27
CASSLILAGVKTQYF
TGTGCCAGCAGTTTAATACTAGCGGGAGTGAAGACCCAGTACTTC
>NA|NA|TRBJ1-4|TRBV10-3
CAISGGGPNEKLFF
TGTGCCATCAGCGGGGGAGGGCCTAATGAAAAACTGTTTTTT
>few|NA|TRBJ1-3|TRBV19
CASRKGNSPGNTIYF
TGTGCCAGTAGAAAGGGTAACAGTCCAGGAAACACCATATATTTT
>few|TRBD1|TRBJ1-1|TRBV2
CASREGWTGGEAFF
TGTGCCAGCAGGGAGGGGTGGACAGGGGGTGAAGCTTTCTTT
>NA|NA|TRBJ1-1|TRBV7-2
CASSLGVFTEAFF
TGTGCCAGCAGCTTAGGGGTTTTCACTGAAGCTTTCTTT
>NA|NA|TRBJ2-1|TRBV7-9
CASSRPNTFSGSSYNEQFF
TGTGCCAGCAGCCGACCCAACACCTTTAGCGGAAGCTCCTACAATGAGCAGTTCTTC
>few|NA|TRBJ1-2|TRBV18
CASSYTSDYGYTF
TGTGCCAGCTCGTACACATCTGACTATGGCTACACCTTC
>NA|TRBD1|TRBJ1-1|TRBV5-1
CASSLGVDRGPTEAFF
TGCGCCAGCAGCTTGGGGGTGGACAGGGGGCCTACTGAAGCTTTCTTT
>NA|NA|TRBJ2-5|TRBV10-2
CASTMDRQETQYF
TGCGCCAGCACCATGGACAGACAAGAGACCCAGTACTTC
>NA|NA|TRBJ1-1|TRBV29-1
CSMGQPNTEAFF
TGCAGCATGGGACAACCGAACACTGAAGCTTTCTTT
>NA|NA|TRBJ2-5|TRBV11-3
CASSLAYGTQYF
TGTGCCAGCAGCTTAGCGTACGGGACCCAGTACTTC
>NA|NA|TRBJ1-2|TRBV6-1
CASTREGTDPYGYTF
TGTGCCAGTACTCGGGAGGGGACCGACCCCTATGGCTACACCTTC
>NA|TRBD2|TRBJ2-7|TRBV5-1
CASAPGTSGIYEQYF
TGCGCCAGCGCCCCCGGGACTAGCGGGATCTACGAGCAGTACTTC
>NA|NA|TRBJ2-1|TRBV9
CASSVGGRYNEQFF
TGTGCCAGCAGCGTAGGTGGGAGGTACAATGAGCAGTTCTTC
>NA|TRBD2|TRBJ2-5|TRBV18
CASSSASGQQETQYF
TGTGCCAGCTCGTCGGCTAGCGGTCAGCAAGAGACCCAGTACTTC
>NA|TRBD1|TRBJ2-3|TRBV7-2
CASSTTGVSTDTQYF
TGTGCCAGCAGCACGACAGGGGTTAGCACAGATACGCAGTATTTT
>NA|NA|TRBJ2-1|TRBV9
CASSGTGSRDEQFF
TGTGCCAGCAGCGGGACTGGATCAAGGGATGAGCAGTTCTTC
>NA|NA|TRBJ2-7|TRBV5-1
CASSLGDEQYF
TGCGCCAGCAGCTTGGGGGACGAGCAGTACTTC
>NA|TRBD1|TRBJ2-1|TRBV5-1
CASSLVPGTGHNEQFF
TGCGCCAGCAGCTTGGTCCCCGGGACAGGGCACAATGAGCAGTTCTTC
>NA|NA|TRBJ1-2|TRBV5-6
CASSLTMGGYTF
TGTGCCAGCAGCTTGACTATGGGAGGCTACACCTTC
>NA|TRBD2|TRBJ2-7|TRBV5-6
CASSEGLADYEQYF
TGTGCCAGCAGCGAGGGACTAGCGGACTACGAGCAGTACTTC
>once|NA|TRBJ2-3|TRBV5-6
CASSLHVDLYTDTQYF
TGTGCCAGCAGCTTGCACGTGGACCTTTACACAGATACGCAGTATTTT
>NA|NA|TRBJ2-5|TRBV6-1
CASRDSGHETQYF
TGTGCCAGCCGAGACTCAGGTCACGAGACCCAGTACTTC